This entry features one T cell receptor (beta chain) sequence. These data are taken from a study of ipilimumab plus nivolumab after autologous stem cell transplantation. The germline CDR1 and CDR2 sequences are MNHNS and SASEGT. V shed 6 bases and J shed 2 bases, with 9 bases lying between them. The CDR3 is 13 residues long. Some clones are missing from TCRdb's copy, which holds only in-frame ones; the method was immunoSEQ multiplex PCR. The sample has 17,000 or so clones, roughly 85% seen once. This sample comprised PBMCs, obtained in a trial of ipilimumab plus nivolumab as post-transplant consolidation. This receptor was identified in a male donor with diffuse large B-cell lymphoma. The V call is TRBV6-1, the J call TRBJ2-3; no firm D call. The chain's CDR3 is CASSLSYTDTQYF. Written as DNA, the CDR3 is TGTGCCAGCAGCTTGAGTTACACAGATACGCAGTATTTT.